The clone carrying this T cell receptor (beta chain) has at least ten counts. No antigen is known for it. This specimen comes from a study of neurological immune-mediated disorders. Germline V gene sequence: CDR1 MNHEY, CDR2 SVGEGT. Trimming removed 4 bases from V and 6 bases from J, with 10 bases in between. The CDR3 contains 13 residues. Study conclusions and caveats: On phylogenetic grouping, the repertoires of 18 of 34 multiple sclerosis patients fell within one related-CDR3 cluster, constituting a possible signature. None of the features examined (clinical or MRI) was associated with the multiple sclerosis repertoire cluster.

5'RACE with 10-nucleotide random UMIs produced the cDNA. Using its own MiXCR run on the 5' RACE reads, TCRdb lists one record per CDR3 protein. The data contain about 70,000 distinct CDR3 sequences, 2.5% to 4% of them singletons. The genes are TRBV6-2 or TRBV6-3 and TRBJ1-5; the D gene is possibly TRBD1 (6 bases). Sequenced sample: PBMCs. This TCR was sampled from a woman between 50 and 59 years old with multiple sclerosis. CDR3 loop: CASSSDRIQPQHF. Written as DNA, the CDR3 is TGTGCCAGCAGTTCGGACAGAATTCAGCCCCAGCATTTT.